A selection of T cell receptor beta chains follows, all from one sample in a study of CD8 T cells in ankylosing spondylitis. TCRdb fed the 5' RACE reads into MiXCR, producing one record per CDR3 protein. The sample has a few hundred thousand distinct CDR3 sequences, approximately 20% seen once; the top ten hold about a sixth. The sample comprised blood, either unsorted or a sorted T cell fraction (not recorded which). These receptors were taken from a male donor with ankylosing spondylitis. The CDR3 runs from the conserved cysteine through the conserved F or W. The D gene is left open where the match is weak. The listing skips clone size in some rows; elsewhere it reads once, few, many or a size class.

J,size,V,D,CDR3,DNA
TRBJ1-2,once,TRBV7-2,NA,CASSLASGAYGYTF,TGTGCCAGCAGCTTAGCAAGCGGGGCCTATGGCTACACCTTC
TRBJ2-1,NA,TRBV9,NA,CASSVAGRTGYNEQFF,TGTGCCAGCAGCGTAGCAGGGAGGACTGGATACAATGAGCAGTTCTTC
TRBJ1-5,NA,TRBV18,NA,CASSPFSGQSDQPQHF,TGTGCCAGCTCACCATTCTCAGGGCAGAGCGATCAGCCCCAGCATTTT
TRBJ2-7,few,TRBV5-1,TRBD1,CASSSGTAKYEQYF,TGCGCCAGCAGCTCCGGGACAGCGAAATACGAGCAGTACTTC
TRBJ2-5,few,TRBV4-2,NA,CASSQARLADSTQYF,TGTGCCAGCAGCCAAGCGCGGCTAGCAGACTCGACCCAGTACTTC
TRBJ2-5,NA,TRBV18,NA,CASSPGFQETQYF,TGTGCCAGCTCACCAGGGTTCCAAGAGACCCAGTACTTC
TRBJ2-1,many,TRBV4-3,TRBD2,CASSQDLTSGSFAQFF,TGCGCCAGCAGCCAAGATTTGACTAGCGGGAGCTTTGCGCAGTTCTTC
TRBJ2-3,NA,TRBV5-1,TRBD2,CASSLAGGVVDTQYF,TGCGCCAGCAGCTTGGCGGGAGGTGTCGTAGATACGCAGTATTTT
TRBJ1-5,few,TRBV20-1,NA,CSARRVVGGPQHF,TGCAGTGCTAGAAGGGTTGTGGGAGGGCCCCAGCATTTT
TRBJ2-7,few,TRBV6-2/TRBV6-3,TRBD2,CASRGGLAGVSEQYF,TGTGCCAGCAGAGGGGGACTAGCGGGAGTGAGTGAGCAGTACTTC
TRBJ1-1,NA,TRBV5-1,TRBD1,CASSVQGGRNTEAFF,TGCGCCAGCAGCGTACAGGGGGGCAGGAACACTGAAGCTTTCTTT
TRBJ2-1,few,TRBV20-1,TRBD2,CSARVELAGGSYNEQFF,TGCAGTGCTAGAGTCGAACTAGCGGGGGGCTCCTACAATGAGCAGTTCTTC
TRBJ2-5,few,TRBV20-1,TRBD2,CSAVLLAGAMSQYF,TGCAGTGCCGTGCTTTTAGCGGGAGCGATGTCGCAGTACTTC
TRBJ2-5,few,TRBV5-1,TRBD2,CASSVTLAGVGETQYF,TGCGCCAGCAGCGTGACTCTAGCGGGAGTCGGAGAGACCCAGTACTTC
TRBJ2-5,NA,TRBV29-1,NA,CSVRGRQETQYF,TGCAGCGTGCGGGGGCGACAAGAGACCCAGTACTTC
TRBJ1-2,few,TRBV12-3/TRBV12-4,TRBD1,CASTEGQRSYGYTF,TGTGCCAGCACCGAGGGACAGCGTAGCTATGGCTACACCTTC
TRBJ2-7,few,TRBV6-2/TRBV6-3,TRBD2,CASSYWTSGRAIYEQYF,TGTGCCAGCAGTTACTGGACTAGCGGGAGGGCCATCTACGAGCAGTACTTC
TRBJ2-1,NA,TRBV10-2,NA,CASRYRVEGEQFF,TGCGCCAGCAGATACAGGGTCGAAGGTGAGCAGTTCTTC
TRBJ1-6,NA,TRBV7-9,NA,CASSLGMEGRDSPLHF,TGTGCCAGCAGCTTGGGGATGGAGGGCCGAGATTCACCCCTCCACTTT
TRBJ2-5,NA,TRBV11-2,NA,CASSPSWNKETQYF,TGTGCCAGCAGTCCAAGCTGGAACAAGGAGACCCAGTACTTC
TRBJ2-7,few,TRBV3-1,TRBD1,CASSQDLGTGSGEQYF,TGTGCCAGCAGCCAAGATTTGGGGACAGGGAGTGGAGAGCAGTACTTC
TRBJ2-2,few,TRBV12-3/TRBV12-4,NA,CASSLGGLTTNTGELFF,TGTGCCAGCAGTTTAGGGGGACTGACCACGAACACCGGGGAGCTGTTTTTT
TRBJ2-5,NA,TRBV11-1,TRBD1,CASSTGQGRETQYF,TGTGCCAGCAGCACAGGACAGGGAAGAGAGACCCAGTACTTC
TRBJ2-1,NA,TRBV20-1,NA,CSAGRDGSSASNEQFF,TGCAGTGCTGGCCGCGATGGTAGCAGTGCCTCCAATGAGCAGTTCTTC
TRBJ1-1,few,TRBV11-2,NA,CASGSTRSGSREAFF,TGTGCCAGCGGCTCCACCCGATCAGGTAGCCGCGAAGCTTTCTTT
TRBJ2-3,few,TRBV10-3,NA,CAISVDFPVPPQYF,TGTGCCATCAGTGTCGACTTCCCTGTACCCCCGCAGTATTTT
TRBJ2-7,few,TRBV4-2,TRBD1,CASSQPGQLYEQYF,TGTGCCAGCAGCCAACCGGGACAGCTCTACGAGCAGTACTTC
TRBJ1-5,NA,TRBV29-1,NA,CSVEVQPNQPQHF,TGCAGCGTTGAGGTACAGCCAAATCAGCCCCAGCATTTT
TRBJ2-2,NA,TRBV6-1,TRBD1,CASSVRGRDTGELFF,TGTGCCAGCAGTGTCAGGGGGCGAGACACCGGGGAGCTGTTTTTT
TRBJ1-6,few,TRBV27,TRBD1,CASSLSQGAHNSPLHF,TGTGCCAGCAGTTTGAGCCAGGGGGCCCATAATTCACCCCTCCACTTT
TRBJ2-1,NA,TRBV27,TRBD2,CASRNLGLAVDEQFF,TGTGCCAGCCGGAACCTCGGACTAGCGGTAGATGAGCAGTTCTTC
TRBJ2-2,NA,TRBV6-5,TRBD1,CASSWTGQANTGELFF,TGTGCCAGCAGTTGGACCGGACAGGCCAACACCGGGGAGCTGTTTTTT
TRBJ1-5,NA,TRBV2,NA,CASRVSLDQPQHF,TGTGCCAGCCGCGTCAGTCTCGATCAGCCCCAGCATTTT
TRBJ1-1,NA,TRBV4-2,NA,CASSQQTMGLNTEAFF,TGTGCCAGCAGCCAACAGACGATGGGCCTAAACACTGAAGCTTTCTTT
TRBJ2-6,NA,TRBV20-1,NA,CSANLQGSGANVLTF,TGCAGTGCTAATCTACAGGGCTCTGGGGCCAACGTCCTGACTTTC
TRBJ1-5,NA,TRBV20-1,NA,CSGARDSNQPQHF,TGCAGTGGAGCCAGAGATAGCAATCAGCCCCAGCATTTT
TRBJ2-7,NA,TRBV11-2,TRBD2,CASSWRGRSSSYEQYF,TGTGCCAGCAGCTGGCGGGGGAGATCAAGCTCCTACGAGCAGTACTTC
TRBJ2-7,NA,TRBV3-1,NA,CASGLSTARYEQYF,TGTGCCAGCGGATTATCGACAGCGAGGTACGAGCAGTACTTC
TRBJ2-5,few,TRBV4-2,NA,CASSQQDSQETQYF,TGTGCCAGCAGCCAACAGGACAGCCAAGAGACCCAGTACTTC
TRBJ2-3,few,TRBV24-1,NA,CATRGPTDTQYF,TGTGCCACCAGAGGGCCCACAGATACGCAGTATTTT